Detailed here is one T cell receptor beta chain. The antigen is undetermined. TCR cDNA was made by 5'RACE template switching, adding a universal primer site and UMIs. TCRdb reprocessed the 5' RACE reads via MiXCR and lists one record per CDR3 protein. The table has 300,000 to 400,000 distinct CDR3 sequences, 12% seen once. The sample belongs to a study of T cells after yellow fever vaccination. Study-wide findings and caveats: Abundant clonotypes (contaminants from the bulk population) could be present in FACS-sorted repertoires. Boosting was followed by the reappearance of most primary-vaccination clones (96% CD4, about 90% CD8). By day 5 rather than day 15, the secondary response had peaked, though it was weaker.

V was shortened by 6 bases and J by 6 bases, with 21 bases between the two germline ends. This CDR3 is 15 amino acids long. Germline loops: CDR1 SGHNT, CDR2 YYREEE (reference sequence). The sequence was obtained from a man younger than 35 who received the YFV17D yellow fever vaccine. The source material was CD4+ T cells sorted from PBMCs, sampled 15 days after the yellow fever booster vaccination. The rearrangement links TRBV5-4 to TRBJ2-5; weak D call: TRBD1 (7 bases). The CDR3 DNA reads TGTGCCAGCACGGAAACAGGGGAGGTAGGGAAGACCCAGTACTTC. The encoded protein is CASTETGEVGKTQYF.